The 9 T cell receptor beta chains below all came from one sample that was sequenced in a study of immune heterogeneity within non-small cell lung tumors. Template was bulk tumor genomic DNA, about 600 ng per sample. Doctors removed several biopsies from each primary tumor during surgery, keeping them far apart. The study enrolled patients with untreated, newly diagnosed non-small cell lung cancer who underwent curative surgery. For the TCR beta CDR3, multiplex PCR with 32 V and 13 J primers performed the amplification. TCRdb re-analysed the multiplex PCR reads in MiXCR, keeping a single row per CDR3 protein. The repertoire holds about 34,000 distinct CDR3 sequences, approximately 30% seen once, with approximately 4.2% in the top ten. Specimen: lung tumor tissue. These TCRs come from a man in his forties with non-small cell lung cancer.

This clonotype was observed a few times. The J gene is TRBJ2-5, the V gene TRBV12-3 or TRBV12-4; TRBD1 matches at 7 bases. CDR3 length equals 14 residues. Trimming took 7 bases from V and 4 from J; bases not matched to a gene: 9. CDR3 sequence: CASTYQGVRETQYF. The CDR3, as DNA: TGTGCCAGCACCTATCAGGGGGTCCGAGAGACCCAGTACTTC.

Concerning this clonotype: The junction does not match germline at one end; this may be a read error. The chain joins TRBV6-4 to TRBJ2-3; the D call may be TRBD1 or TRBD2 (5 bases each). This CDR3 has 14 residues. Per the germline V gene, CDR1 is MRHNA and CDR2 is SNTAGT. CDR3 DNA: TGTGACAGCAAGCCAGGGAGAGGGGCAGATACGCAGTATTTT. Its protein is CDSKPGRGADTQYF.

The gene calls are TRBV7-3 and TRBJ2-6; D remains unclear. CDR3 length equals 13 residues. The germline V gene encodes CDR1 SGHTA and CDR2 FQGTGA. V lost 5 bases to trimming and J lost 3 bases, with 5 bases between them. The CDR3 protein is CASSLDGANVLTF. CDR3 nucleotide sequence: TGTGCCAGCAGCCTGGATGGGGCCAACGTCCTGACTTTC.

In the case of this clonotype: Mismatch with germline at one junction end may stem from a read error. This chain uses TRBV9 with TRBJ2-1; possible D gene TRBD2, 5 bases. This CDR3 contains 14 residues. Germline CDR1 is SGDLS and CDR2 is YYNGEE. In DNA, the CDR3 is TGTGCCAGCAGCGTAGCCCCAGCGGTGAATGTGCAGTTCTTC. It specifies CASSVAPAVNVQFF.

This clonotype is deemed medium-sized. This chain uses TRBV2 with TRBJ1-2; 10 positions agree with TRBD1. J lost 6 bases, V lost 3 bases, and 10 bases had no gene match. There are 16 residues in the CDR3. Germline CDR1 is SNHLY and CDR2 is FYNNEI. The DNA of the CDR3 is TGTGCCAGCAGTGAGGGGACAGGGGTCGCGGAACATGGCTACACCTTC. This codes for CASSEGTGVAEHGYTF.

The chain links TRBV20-1 to TRBJ2-5; D is perhaps TRBD2 (6 bases). The germline V gene has CDR1 DFQATT and CDR2 SNEGSKA (reference sequence). CDR3 length: 15 amino acids. Trimming removed 0 bases at V and 5 bases at J, with 16 bases between. CDR3 nucleotides: TGCAGTGCTAGAGACCTTCCGGGAGCGAGGGAGACCCAGTACTTC. Translated: CSARDLPGARETQYF.

DNA for the CDR3: TGCGCCAGCAGCCTTGGGAATGGAGGGGGCCAAGAGACCCAGTACTTC. This translates into CASSLGNGGGQETQYF. The V and J genes are TRBV5-1 and TRBJ2-5, with D perhaps given as TRBD1 or TRBD2 (6 bases each). The length of the CDR3 is 16 residues. Germline loops: CDR1 SGHRS, CDR2 YFSETQ. V lost 4 bases and J 1 base, leaving 17 bases between the germline ends.

There are a few counts of this clonotype. The chain is built from TRBV4-2 and TRBJ2-1; 9 nucleotides match TRBD2. The CDR3 sequence is 16 residues long. The junction had 5 bases not matched to a gene; V was cut back by 0 bases and J by 5 bases. Germline-derived CDR1 and CDR2 are LGHNA and YNFKEQ. The CDR3 loop is CASSQDSSGRNNEQFF. The CDR3 DNA sequence: TGTGCCAGCAGCCAAGATTCAAGCGGGAGGAACAATGAGCAGTTCTTC.

This clonotype was detected ten times or more. The J gene is TRBJ1-1, the V gene TRBV10-1; 7 nucleotides align to TRBD1. The V gene's germline CDR1 is WNHNN and CDR2 SYGVQD (reference sequence). CDR3 length equals 14 residues. V was pared by 3 bases and J by 7 bases, with 8 bases of the junction left unmatched. The CDR3 DNA reads as TGCGCCAGCAGTGAAGGAAGGGGGCTCGATGAAGCTTTCTTT. Translated: CASSEGRGLDEAFF.